These 11 T cell receptor beta chains were sequenced from one sample in a study of T-cell reconstitution after alpha-beta-depleted transplantation in children (TCRdb year 2016). The library was built by means of PCR. Sequencing used an Illumina HiSeq 2500. Molecular barcoding was employed in the preparation of TCR libraries, with unique molecular identifiers being used to normalize TCRbeta repertoire quantification. The public reads were reanalyzed by TCRdb: fastp trimming at Q25, MiXCR alignment, in-frame beta chains only. All rows with the same CDR3 protein become a single entry with the most common DNA and genes. For this sample the table gives around 340,000 distinct CDR3 sequences, of which 10% to 15% were detected only once. About 3.9% of the sample is held by the ten biggest clonotypes. The sequencing here drew on PBMCs, taken from the stem cell graft. The receptor set was obtained from a human donor who donated a stem cell graft to a child with Fanconi anemia.

This clonotype was observed a few times. The CDR3 bases are TGCAGTGCTAACCTCCCGGGCGACTCCTACGAGCAGTACGTC. This encodes CSANLPGDSYEQYV. The chain joins TRBV20-1 to TRBJ2-7; D is uncertain. Germline CDR1 and CDR2: DFQATT and SNEGSKA (reference sequence). The germline V and J ends were trimmed by 4 bases and 0 bases, with 13 bases remaining between them. CDR3 length: 14 amino acids.

This clonotype was seen many times. The rearrangement joins TRBV4-3 to TRBJ2-2, with D hard to call. The CDR3 sequence is 15 residues long. Per the germline V gene, CDR1 is LGHNA and CDR2 is YSLEER. V was clipped by 5 bases and J by 0 bases, with 10 bases between them. The CDR3: CASSKTHPNTGELFF. The CDR3 nucleotides read TGCGCCAGCAGCAAAACCCATCCGAACACCGGGGAGCTGTTTTTT.

This clonotype has only a few counts. V usage is TRBV12-3 or TRBV12-4 and J usage is TRBJ2-1; 8 bases map to TRBD1. V shed 5 bases and J 9 bases; nucleotides not matched to a gene: 12. This CDR3 region has 15 residues. The CDR3 nucleotides are TGTGCCAGCAGTACTGCAGGGGGCCGGGATGGTGAGCAGTTCTTC. It translates to CASSTAGGRDGEQFF.

This clonotype showed up many times. The chain links TRBV2 to TRBJ1-5; D is perhaps TRBD1 (5 bases). The germline V and J ends were trimmed by 8 bases and 0 bases, with 8 bases remaining between them. The CDR3 length is 13 residues. Germline V gene sequence: CDR1 SNHLY, CDR2 FYNNEI. The CDR3 spells CASCGTSNQPQHF. CDR3 in DNA: TGTGCCAGCTGCGGGACTAGCAATCAGCCCCAGCATTTT.

V is TRBV5-5 and J is TRBJ2-3; possibly TRBD2 for D (6 bases). V lost 3 bases to trimming and J lost 9 bases, with 17 bases between them. This CDR3 comprises 14 residues. Per the germline V gene, CDR1 is SGHKS and CDR2 is YYEKEE (reference sequence). The chain's CDR3 is CASSSGTPKQTQYF. The DNA of the CDR3 is TGTGCCAGCAGCTCCGGGACTCCGAAGCAAACGCAGTATTTT.

This clonotype was seen repeatedly, ten times or more. V gene TRBV12-3 or TRBV12-4 combines with J gene TRBJ2-1; D is unclear. There are 15 residues in the CDR3. V gave up 4 bases and J gave up 7 bases, with 17 bases separating them. The CDR3 reads CASSSKRQTFNEQFF. CDR3 nucleotide sequence: TGTGCCAGCAGTTCCAAACGGCAAACTTTTAATGAGCAGTTCTTC.

This clonotype was seen ten or more times. This chain connects TRBV6-5 to TRBJ2-7; a possible D gene is TRBD1 (6 bases). CDR1 and CDR2 (germline): MNHEY, SVGAGI. Trimming took off 0 bases at V and 9 bases at J, with 15 bases between the two ends. CDR3 size: 14 residues. The CDR3: CASSYSRTEFRQYV. CDR3 nucleotide sequence: TGTGCCAGCAGTTACTCGAGGACAGAGTTTAGGCAGTACGTC.

This clonotype was seen a few times. The V gene is TRBV13, the J gene TRBJ1-2; no firm D call. The CDR3 loop spans 13 amino acids. Looked up from germline, CDR1 is PRHDT and CDR2 is FYEKMQ (reference sequence). With 3 bases removed from V and 7 bases from J, the gap between germline ends came to 12 bases. CDR3 residues: CASSLGSLTGYTF. The CDR3, as DNA: TGTGCCAGCAGCTTGGGCAGCCTGACTGGCTACACCTTC.

V and J are TRBV5-1 and TRBJ2-1, with a possible D match to TRBD1 (5 bases). Germline CDR1 SGHRS, CDR2 YFSETQ. This CDR3 is 15 amino acids long. The germline V and J ends were trimmed by 0 bases and 10 bases, with 17 bases remaining between them. This chain's CDR3 is CASSLGVGLIGEQFF. CDR3 DNA: TGCGCCAGCAGCTTGGGGGTGGGGCTGATAGGAGAGCAGTTCTTC.

This chain connects TRBV12-3 or TRBV12-4 to TRBJ1-5, with TRBD1 identical over 8 bases. This CDR3 has 14 amino acids. V lost 5 bases to trimming and J lost 6 bases; unmatched junction nucleotides: 6. CDR3 region: CASSGHGQGQPQHF. The CDR3 bases are TGTGCCAGCAGTGGTCACGGACAGGGTCAGCCCCAGCATTTT.

This clonotype came up a few times. The CDR3 is CASSPRTGWNYEQYF. CDR3 in DNA: TGTGCCAGCAGTCCCCGGACAGGGTGGAACTACGAGCAGTACTTC. V is TRBV12-3 or TRBV12-4 and J is TRBJ2-7; 8 positions match TRBD1. Trimming took 5 bases from V and 3 from J; bases not matched to a gene: 9. This CDR3 is 15 amino acids long.